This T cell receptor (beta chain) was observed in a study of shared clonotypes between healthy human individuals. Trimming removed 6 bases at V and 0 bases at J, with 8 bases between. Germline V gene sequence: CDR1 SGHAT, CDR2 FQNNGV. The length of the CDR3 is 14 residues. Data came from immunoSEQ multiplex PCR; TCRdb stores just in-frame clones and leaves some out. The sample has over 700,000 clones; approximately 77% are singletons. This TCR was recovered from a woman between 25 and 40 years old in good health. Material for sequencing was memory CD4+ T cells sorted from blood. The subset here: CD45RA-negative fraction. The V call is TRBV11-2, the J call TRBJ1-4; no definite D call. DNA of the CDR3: TGTGCCAGCAGGACAAGGGCAACTAATGAAAAACTGTTTTTT. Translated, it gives CASRTRATNEKLFF.